One sample yielded the 26 T cell receptor beta chains listed below, sequenced in a study of identical twins. From the 5' RACE reads, TCRdb called clonotypes with MiXCR, one entry per CDR3 protein. Among 690,000 or so distinct CDR3 sequences listed, 6% to 6.5% were seen once. Source material: naive T cells sorted from blood. The source of these receptors is a man between 18 and 29 years old in good health.

As DNA, the CDR3 is TGCAGCGTTCACCCAGGGGGGGCAACTGAAGCTTTCTTT. Translation gives CSVHPGGATEAFF. The V gene is TRBV29-1, the J gene TRBJ1-1; 7 bases are shared with TRBD1. The CDR3 spans 13 residues. V trimming: 5 bases; J trimming: 5 bases; junction bases outside the gene matches: 8. CDR1 is SQVTM, CDR2 ANQGSEA, per germline.

This clonotype was seen many times. This chain uses TRBV20-1 with TRBJ2-3, with 8 nucleotides matching TRBD2. Germline assignment: CDR1 DFQATT and CDR2 SNEGSKA (reference sequence). The length of the CDR3 is 19 residues. With 0 bases clipped from V and 4 bases from J, the junction kept 18 bases outside the gene matches. CDR3 DNA: TGCAGTGCTAGAGAACCCCTCGGGAGGGCCGGTGGGGATTCAGATACGCAGTATTTT. Protein: CSAREPLGRAGGDSDTQYF.

About this clonotype: One end of the junction varies from germline; a read error may be responsible. The rearrangement links TRBV6-2 or TRBV6-3 to TRBJ2-3; 7 bases align to TRBD1. The CDR3 has 13 amino acids. CDR1 MNHEY and CDR2 SVGEGT come from the germline V gene. CDR3 in amino acids: CAAGGPATDTQDF. The CDR3 DNA reads TGTGCCGCAGGGGGACCTGCCACAGATACGCAGGATTTT.

The chain links TRBV20-1 to TRBJ2-7; 11 bases agree with TRBD1. This CDR3 has 15 residues. The germline V gene has CDR1 DFQATT and CDR2 SNEGSKA (reference sequence). V was pared by 1 base and J by 5 bases, with 7 bases of the junction left unmatched. The CDR3 DNA reads as TGCAGTGCTAGAGGGGCCCGGGACAGGGGGGACGAGCAGTACTTC. Amino acids: CSARGARDRGDEQYF.

This clonotype was detected many times. The gene calls are TRBV5-1 and TRBJ2-7; D gene unclear. CDR3 length: 16 amino acids. The V end lost 1 base, the J end lost 0 bases, and 14 bases lay between the germline ends. Germline lookup yields CDR1 SGHRS and CDR2 YFSETQ. DNA for the CDR3: TGCGCCAGCAGCTTGTTAGGGTCCATACCCTCCTACGAGCAGTACTTC. Its protein product is CASSLLGSIPSYEQYF.

The chain is built from TRBV7-9 and TRBJ2-3; TRBD2 is a possible D gene (7 bases). CDR1 is SEHNR, CDR2 FQNEAQ, per germline (reference sequence). Trimming stripped 5 bases from V and 5 bases from J, with 14 bases between. The CDR3 runs 14 residues. CDR3 protein: CASSQTGGIDTQYF. The DNA for the CDR3 is TGTGCCAGCAGCCAGACGGGGGGCATAGATACGCAGTATTTT.

The rearrangement links TRBV27 to TRBJ2-1; tentatively, D is TRBD1 (6 bases). There are 16 residues in the CDR3. Per the germline V gene, CDR1 is MNHEY and CDR2 is SMNVEV (reference sequence). V lost 5 bases and J 4 bases, leaving 18 bases between the germline ends. Written as DNA, the CDR3 is TGTGCCAGCAGTCCCGAATGGGACACGGGGTACAATGAGCAGTTCTTC. It encodes CASSPEWDTGYNEQFF.

The table lists this clonotype with a few counts. V and J are TRBV5-1 and TRBJ2-3, with 8 nucleotides matching TRBD2. CDR1 is SGHRS, CDR2 YFSETQ, per germline. Trimming cost V 1 base and J 0 bases; bases outside gene matches: 4. The CDR3 has 16 residues. CDR3 region: CASSLSPSGSTDTQYF. The DNA for the CDR3 is TGCGCCAGCAGCTTGTCACCTAGCGGGAGCACAGATACGCAGTATTTT.

This clonotype showed up many times. The chain has TRBV20-1 and TRBJ2-3, with D possibly TRBD2 on 5 matching bases. CDR1 DFQATT and CDR2 SNEGSKA come from the germline V gene (reference sequence). The CDR3 is 16 amino acids. Trimming took 5 bases from V and 2 from J, leaving 20 bases between them. For the CDR3, the DNA is TGCAGTGCTGCCGCAATCTCTGGCGGACTCACAGATACGCAGTATTTT. This sequence encodes CSAAAISGGLTDTQYF.

This clonotype was recorded at least ten times. The genes are TRBV12-3 or TRBV12-4 and TRBJ2-4; a weak D match, TRBD2 (6 bases). The CDR3 runs 14 residues. With 1 base removed from V and 8 bases from J, the gap between germline ends came to 12 bases. Here the CDR3 DNA reads TGTGCCAGCAGTTTAGGTGATGGGGGGTACATTCAGTACTTC. It encodes CASSLGDGGYIQYF.

This clonotype was picked up many times. This chain links TRBV24-1 with TRBJ2-1; 8 bases map to TRBD2. The CDR3 extends over 16 amino acids. Germline V gene data show CDR1 as KGHDR and CDR2 as SFDVKD. With V trimmed by 4 bases and J by 5 bases, 9 bases remained unmatched. This CDR3 reads CATSDLSGNGHNEQFF. The CDR3 bases are TGTGCCACCAGTGACCTTAGCGGGAACGGCCACAATGAGCAGTTCTTC.

In its sample, this clonotype was seen a few times. The V gene is TRBV12-3 or TRBV12-4, the J gene TRBJ2-1; the match to TRBD2 covers 12 bases. CDR3 length: 19 residues. V gave up 3 bases and J gave up 6 bases; unmatched junction bases: 15. The CDR3 region is CASSFSSGASGRDGNEQFF. CDR3 sequence (DNA): TGTGCCAGCAGTTTTAGCAGTGGGGCTAGCGGGAGGGATGGCAATGAGCAGTTCTTC.

This rearrangement joins TRBV11-2 to TRBJ2-5; the D is unclear. Looked up from germline, CDR1 is SGHAT and CDR2 is FQNNGV. This CDR3 has 14 amino acids. V was trimmed by 8 bases and J by 1 base, leaving 14 bases between them. The CDR3 is CASSPRMFQETQYF. The CDR3 DNA reads as TGTGCCAGCTCCCCCCGGATGTTCCAAGAGACCCAGTACTTC.

The sample holds many counts of this clonotype. The genes are TRBV29-1 and TRBJ2-1, with D unresolved. Trimming took 5 bases from V and 2 from J, leaving 10 bases between them. The CDR3 consists of 13 residues. Germline CDR1 and CDR2: SQVTM and ANQGSEA. The CDR3 nucleotides read TGCAGCGTTTTCACTTTGACCTACAATGAGCAGTTCTTC. This gives the protein CSVFTLTYNEQFF.

A few counts support this clonotype. This chain connects TRBV9 to TRBJ1-3; TRBD1 might be the D (6 bases). The CDR3 extends over 15 amino acids. Germline loops: CDR1 SGDLS, CDR2 YYNGEE. V shed 0 bases and J shed 2 bases, with 9 bases lying between them. The CDR3 reads CASSVEGGTGNTIYF. The CDR3 bases are TGTGCCAGCAGCGTAGAGGGGGGTACTGGAAACACCATATATTTT. Looking up the rest from reference TRBV9 and TRBJ1-3 gives the full variable domain: DSGVTQTPKHLITATGQRVTLRCSPRSGDLSVYWYQQSLDQGLQFLIQYYNGEERAKGNILERFSAQQFPDLHSELNLSSLELGDSALYFCASSVEGGTGNTIYFGEGSWLTVV.

This clonotype was counted a few times. The chain employs TRBV7-2 and TRBJ2-7; 12 nucleotides agree with TRBD2. V was pared by 1 base and J by 3 bases, with 1 base of the junction left unmatched. CDR3 length: 15 residues. The germline gives CDR1 SGHTA, CDR2 FQGNSA. This chain's CDR3 is CASSLGTSGIYEQYF. CDR3 DNA sequence: TGTGCCAGCAGCTTAGGGACTAGCGGGATCTACGAGCAGTACTTC.

This sequence joins TRBV27 and TRBJ2-7; the D is unclear. The CDR3 is made up of 13 amino acids. In germline, CDR1 is MNHEY, CDR2 SMNVEV (reference sequence). V lost 3 bases and J lost 6, with 12 bases in between. The CDR3 protein is CASSFGPRFEQYV. The CDR3 bases are TGTGCCAGCAGTTTCGGACCAAGGTTCGAGCAGTACGTC.

This clonotype was observed a few times. The CDR3 DNA reads TGTGCCACCAGTGACCGGGGACCCAATCAGCCCCAGCATTTT. It codes for CATSDRGPNQPQHF. This chain joins TRBV24-1 and TRBJ1-5, with D maybe TRBD1 (5 bases). CDR3 size: 14 residues. Germline V CDR1 and CDR2: KGHDR, SFDVKD. V was pared by 4 bases and J by 3 bases, with 9 bases between.

This clonotype was counted at least ten times. The rearrangement joins TRBV4-3 to TRBJ1-1; maybe TRBD1 (5 bases). CDR1 and CDR2 from the germline V gene are LGHNA and YSLEER. The germline V and J ends were trimmed by 2 bases and 7 bases, with 14 bases remaining between them. This CDR3 has 14 amino acids. CDR3 nucleotides: TGCGCCAGCAGCCAAAGGGGAAGGGCCAGTGAAGCTTTCTTT. Translated, it gives CASSQRGRASEAFF.

This clonotype was detected a few times. V is TRBV27 and J is TRBJ2-1, with D tentatively TRBD1 (6 bases). The CDR3 consists of 15 residues. Germline CDR1 is MNHEY and CDR2 is SMNVEV (reference sequence). V gave up 0 bases and J gave up 4 bases, with 10 bases separating them. CDR3 amino acids: CASSLSRGGYNEQFF. CDR3 DNA: TGTGCCAGCAGTTTATCTAGAGGGGGATACAATGAGCAGTTCTTC.

This clonotype was seen more than once but under ten times. This chain links TRBV24-1 with TRBJ2-7; the match to TRBD2 covers 7 bases. The V and J ends lost 3 bases and 7 bases, in that order; junction bases with no gene match: 8. Germline loops: CDR1 KGHDR, CDR2 SFDVKD. CDR3 length: 14 residues. The CDR3 DNA reads as TGTGCCACCAGTGATGGCGCGGGAGTAAGGGAGCAGTACGTC. Its protein product is CATSDGAGVREQYV.

This clonotype was counted many times. The gene calls are TRBV12-3 or TRBV12-4 and TRBJ2-4; no definite D call. The CDR3 contains 15 residues. V was cut by 3 bases and J by 3 bases, with 12 bases left in between. The CDR3 loop is CASSFSLGDKNIQYF. In DNA, the CDR3 is TGTGCCAGCAGTTTCTCCCTTGGGGACAAAAACATTCAGTACTTC.

The gene calls are TRBV5-4 and TRBJ1-2, with D possibly being TRBD1 (5 bases). Trimming removed 4 bases at V and 2 bases at J, with 18 bases between. Per germline, CDR1 SGHNT and CDR2 YYREEE (reference sequence). CDR3 length: 16 residues. For the CDR3, the DNA is TGTGCCAGCAGCCCGACACCGGACACCAGGAACTATGGCTACACCTTC. Translated: CASSPTPDTRNYGYTF.

Ten or more counts support this clonotype. V and J are TRBV29-1 and TRBJ2-4; D is perhaps TRBD2 (6 bases). The CDR3 consists of 14 residues. The ends were cut back, 1 base at V and 7 bases at J, with 14 bases in the middle. Germline assignment: CDR1 SQVTM and CDR2 ANQGSEA. Here the CDR3 DNA reads TGCAGCGTTGAAGTATACCTGGGGAGGAACATTCAGTACTTC. Encoded protein: CSVEVYLGRNIQYF.

V gene TRBV11-2 combines with J gene TRBJ2-7; perhaps D is TRBD1 or TRBD2 (5 bases each). The V end lost 1 base, the J end lost 2 bases, and 12 bases lay between the germline ends. The CDR3 has 15 amino acids. Per the germline V gene, CDR1 is SGHAT and CDR2 is FQNNGV. The CDR3 region has the DNA TGTGCCAGCAGCTTAGGAGGGGTGGTGGCCTACGAGCAGTACGTC. Translation: CASSLGGVVAYEQYV.

CDR3 region: CASSHYRETQYF. The CDR3 DNA follows: TGTGCCAGCAGCCATTATCGGGAGACCCAGTACTTC. The chain is built from TRBV14 and TRBJ2-5; no definite D call. Germline V gene sequence: CDR1 SGHDN, CDR2 FVKESK. The V end was cut by 3 bases, the J end by 5 bases, with 7 bases between. The CDR3 sequence is 12 residues long. Supplemented by reference TRBV14 and TRBJ2-5, the full variable domain reads EAGVTQFPSHSVIEKGQTVTLRCDPISGHDNLYWYRRVMGKEIKFLLHFVKESKQDESGMPNNRFLAERTGGTYSTLKVQPAELEDSGVYFCASSHYRETQYFGPGTRLLVL.